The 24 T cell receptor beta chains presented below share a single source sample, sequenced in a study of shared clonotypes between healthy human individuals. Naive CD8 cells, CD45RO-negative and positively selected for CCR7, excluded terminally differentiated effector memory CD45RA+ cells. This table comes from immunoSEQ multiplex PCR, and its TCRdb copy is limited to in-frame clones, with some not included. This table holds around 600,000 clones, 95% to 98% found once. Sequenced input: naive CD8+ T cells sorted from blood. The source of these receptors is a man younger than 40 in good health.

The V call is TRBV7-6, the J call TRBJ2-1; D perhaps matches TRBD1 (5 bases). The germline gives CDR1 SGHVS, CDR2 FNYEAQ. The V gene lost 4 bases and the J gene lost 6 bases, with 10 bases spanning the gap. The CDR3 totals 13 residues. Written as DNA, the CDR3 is TGTGCCAGCAGCTCCCAGGGAAGCAATGAGCAGTTCTTC. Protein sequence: CASSSQGSNEQFF.

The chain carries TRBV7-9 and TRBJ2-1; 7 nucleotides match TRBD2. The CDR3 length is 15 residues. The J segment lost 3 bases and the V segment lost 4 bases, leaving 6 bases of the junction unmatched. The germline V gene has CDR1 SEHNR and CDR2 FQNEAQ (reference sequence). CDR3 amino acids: CASSSPGRDYNEQFF. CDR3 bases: TGTGCCAGCAGCTCTCCAGGGAGGGACTACAATGAGCAGTTCTTC.

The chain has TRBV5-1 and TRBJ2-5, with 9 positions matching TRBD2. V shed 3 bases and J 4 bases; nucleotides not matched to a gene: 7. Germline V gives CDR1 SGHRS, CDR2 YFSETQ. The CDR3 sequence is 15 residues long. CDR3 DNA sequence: TGCGCCAGCAGCTCCTTTGCGGGAGGGCCAGAGACCCAGTACTTC. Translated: CASSSFAGGPETQYF.

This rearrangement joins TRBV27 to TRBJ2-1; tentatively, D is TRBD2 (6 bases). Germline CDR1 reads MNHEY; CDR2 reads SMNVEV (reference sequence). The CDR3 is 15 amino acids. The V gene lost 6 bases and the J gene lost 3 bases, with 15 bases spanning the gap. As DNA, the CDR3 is TGTGCCAGCAGAAGGCTAGCGACCGTCTACAATGAGCAGTTCTTC. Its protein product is CASRRLATVYNEQFF.

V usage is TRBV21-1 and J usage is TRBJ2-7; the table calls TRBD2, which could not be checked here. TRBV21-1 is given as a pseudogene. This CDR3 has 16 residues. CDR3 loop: CASSKAGGTRSYEQYF. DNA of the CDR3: TGTGCCAGCAGCAAAGCGGGGGGGACTCGATCCTACGAGCAGTACTTC.

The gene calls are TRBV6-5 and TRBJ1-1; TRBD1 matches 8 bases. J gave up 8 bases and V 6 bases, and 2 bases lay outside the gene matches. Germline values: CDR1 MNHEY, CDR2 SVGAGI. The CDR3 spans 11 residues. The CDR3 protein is CASSYRGEAFF. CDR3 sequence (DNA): TGTGCCAGCAGCTACAGGGGGGAAGCTTTCTTT.

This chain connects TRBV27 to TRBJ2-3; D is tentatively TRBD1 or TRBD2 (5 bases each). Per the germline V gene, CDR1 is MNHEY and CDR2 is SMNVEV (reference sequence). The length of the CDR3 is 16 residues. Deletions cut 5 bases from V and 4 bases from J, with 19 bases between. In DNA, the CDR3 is TGTGCCAGCAGTCCAATAATTCCGGGACCATCAGATACGCAGTATTTT. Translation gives CASSPIIPGPSDTQYF.

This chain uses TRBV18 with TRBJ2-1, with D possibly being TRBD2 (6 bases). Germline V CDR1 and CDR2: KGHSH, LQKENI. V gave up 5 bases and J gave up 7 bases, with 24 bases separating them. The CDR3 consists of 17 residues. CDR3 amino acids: CASSVPGGAGPGNEQFF. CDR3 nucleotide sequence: TGTGCCAGCTCAGTTCCCGGGGGAGCGGGTCCCGGGAATGAGCAGTTCTTC.

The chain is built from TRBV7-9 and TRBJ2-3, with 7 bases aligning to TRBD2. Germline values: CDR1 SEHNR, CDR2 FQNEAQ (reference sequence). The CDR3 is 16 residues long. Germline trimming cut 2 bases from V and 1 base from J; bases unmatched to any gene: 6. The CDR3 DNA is TGTGCCAGCAGCTTATTGGCGGGAGAGGGCACAGATACGCAGTATTTT. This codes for CASSLLAGEGTDTQYF.

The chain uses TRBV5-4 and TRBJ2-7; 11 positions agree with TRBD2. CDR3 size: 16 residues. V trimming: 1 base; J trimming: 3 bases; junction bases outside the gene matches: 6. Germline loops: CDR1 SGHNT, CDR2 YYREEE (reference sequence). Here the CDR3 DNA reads TGTGCCAGCAGCTTGTCGGTTAGCGGGGGGGACTACGAGCAGTACTTC. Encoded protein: CASSLSVSGGDYEQYF.

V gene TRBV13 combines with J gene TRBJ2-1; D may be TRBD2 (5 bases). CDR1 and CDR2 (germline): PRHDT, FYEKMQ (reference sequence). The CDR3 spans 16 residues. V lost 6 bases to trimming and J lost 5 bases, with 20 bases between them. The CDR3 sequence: CASRYEGWFPHNEQFF. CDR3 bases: TGTGCCAGCAGATACGAGGGATGGTTCCCCCACAATGAGCAGTTCTTC. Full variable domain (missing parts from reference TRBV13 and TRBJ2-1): AAGVIQSPRHLIKEKRETATLKCYPIPRHDTVYWYQQGPGQDPQFLISFYEKMQSDKGSIPDRFSAQQFSDYHSELNMSSLELGDSALYFCASRYEGWFPHNEQFFGPGTRLTVL.

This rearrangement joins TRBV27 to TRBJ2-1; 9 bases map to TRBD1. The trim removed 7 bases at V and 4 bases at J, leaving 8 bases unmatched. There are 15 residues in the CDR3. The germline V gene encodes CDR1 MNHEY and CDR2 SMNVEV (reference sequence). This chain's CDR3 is CASKVRDRDYNEQFF. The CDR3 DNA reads TGTGCCAGCAAAGTCCGGGACAGGGATTACAATGAGCAGTTCTTC.

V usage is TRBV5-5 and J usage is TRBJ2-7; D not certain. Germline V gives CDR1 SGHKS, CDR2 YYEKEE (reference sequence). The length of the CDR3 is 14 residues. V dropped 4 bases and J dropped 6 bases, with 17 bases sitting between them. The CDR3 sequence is CASSPDSARSEQYF. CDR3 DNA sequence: TGTGCCAGCAGCCCCGATAGTGCCCGCTCCGAGCAGTACTTC.

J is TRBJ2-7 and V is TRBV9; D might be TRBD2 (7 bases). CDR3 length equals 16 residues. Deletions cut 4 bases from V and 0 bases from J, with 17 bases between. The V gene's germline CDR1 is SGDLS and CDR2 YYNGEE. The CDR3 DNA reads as TGTGCCAGCAGCCGGGGGGCGGGAGCCAACTCCTACGAGCAGTACTTC. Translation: CASSRGAGANSYEQYF.

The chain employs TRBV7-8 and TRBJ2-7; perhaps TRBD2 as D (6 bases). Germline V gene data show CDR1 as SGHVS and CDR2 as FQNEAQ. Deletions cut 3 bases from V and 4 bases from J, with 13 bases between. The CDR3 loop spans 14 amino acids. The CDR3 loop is CASSFGQRGYEQYF. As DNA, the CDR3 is TGTGCCAGCAGCTTCGGACAACGGGGGTACGAGCAGTACTTC.

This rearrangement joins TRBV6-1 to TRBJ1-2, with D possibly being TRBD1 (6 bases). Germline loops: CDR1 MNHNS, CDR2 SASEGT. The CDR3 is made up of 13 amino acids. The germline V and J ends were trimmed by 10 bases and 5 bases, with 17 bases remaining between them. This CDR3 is CAIRPGTRYGYTF. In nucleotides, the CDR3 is TGTGCCATCCGACCCGGGACACGTTATGGCTACACCTTC.

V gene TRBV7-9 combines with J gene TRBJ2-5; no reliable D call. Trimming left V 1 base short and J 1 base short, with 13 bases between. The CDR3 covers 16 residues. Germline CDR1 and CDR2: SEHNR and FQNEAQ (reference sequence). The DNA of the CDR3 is TGTGCCAGCAGCTTAGTCGAGGCGTTTCTCCAAGAGACCCAGTACTTC. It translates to CASSLVEAFLQETQYF.

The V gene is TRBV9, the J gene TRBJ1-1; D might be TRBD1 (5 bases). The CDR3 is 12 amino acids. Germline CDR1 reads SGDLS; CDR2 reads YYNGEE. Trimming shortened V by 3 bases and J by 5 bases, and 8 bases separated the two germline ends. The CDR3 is CASSGRTTEAFF. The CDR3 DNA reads TGTGCCAGCAGCGGGAGGACAACTGAAGCTTTCTTT.

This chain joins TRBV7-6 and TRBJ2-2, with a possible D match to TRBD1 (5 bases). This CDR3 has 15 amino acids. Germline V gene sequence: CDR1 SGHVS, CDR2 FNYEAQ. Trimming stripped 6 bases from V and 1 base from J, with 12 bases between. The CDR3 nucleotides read TGTGCCAGCAGTCCCAGGGTAGGGAACACCGGGGAGCTGTTTTTT. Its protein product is CASSPRVGNTGELFF.

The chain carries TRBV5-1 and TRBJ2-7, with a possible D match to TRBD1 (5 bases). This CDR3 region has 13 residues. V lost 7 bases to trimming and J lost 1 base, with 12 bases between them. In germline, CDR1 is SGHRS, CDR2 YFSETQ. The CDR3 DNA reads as TGCGCCAGCCGCACCGACAGTTCCTACGAGCAGTACTTC. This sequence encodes CASRTDSSYEQYF.

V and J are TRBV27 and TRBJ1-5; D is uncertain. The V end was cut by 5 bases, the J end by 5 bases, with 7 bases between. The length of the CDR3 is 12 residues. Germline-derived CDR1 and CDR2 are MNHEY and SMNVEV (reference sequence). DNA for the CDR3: TGTGCCAGCAGTGCGCCCGATCAGCCCCAGCATTTT. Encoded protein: CASSAPDQPQHF.

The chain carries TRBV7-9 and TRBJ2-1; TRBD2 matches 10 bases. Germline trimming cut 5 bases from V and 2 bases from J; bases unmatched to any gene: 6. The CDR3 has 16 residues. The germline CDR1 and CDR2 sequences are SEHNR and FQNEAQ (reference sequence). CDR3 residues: CASSTTSGVTYNEQFF. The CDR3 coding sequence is TGTGCCAGCAGCACAACTAGCGGGGTTACCTACAATGAGCAGTTCTTC.

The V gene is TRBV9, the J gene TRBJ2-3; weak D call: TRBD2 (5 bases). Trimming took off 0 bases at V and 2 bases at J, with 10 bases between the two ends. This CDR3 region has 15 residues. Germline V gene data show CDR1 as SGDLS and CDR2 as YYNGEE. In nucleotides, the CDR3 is TGTGCCAGCAGCGTAGATGGACTGGCCACAGATACGCAGTATTTT. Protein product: CASSVDGLATDTQYF.

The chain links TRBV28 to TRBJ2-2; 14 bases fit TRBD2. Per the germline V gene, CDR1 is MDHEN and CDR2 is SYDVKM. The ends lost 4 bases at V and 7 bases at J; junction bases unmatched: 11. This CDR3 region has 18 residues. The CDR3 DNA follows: TGTGCCAGCAGTTGGAGACTAGCGGGAGGGCGACGATTCGGGGAGCTGTTTTTT. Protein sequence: CASSWRLAGGRRFGELFF.